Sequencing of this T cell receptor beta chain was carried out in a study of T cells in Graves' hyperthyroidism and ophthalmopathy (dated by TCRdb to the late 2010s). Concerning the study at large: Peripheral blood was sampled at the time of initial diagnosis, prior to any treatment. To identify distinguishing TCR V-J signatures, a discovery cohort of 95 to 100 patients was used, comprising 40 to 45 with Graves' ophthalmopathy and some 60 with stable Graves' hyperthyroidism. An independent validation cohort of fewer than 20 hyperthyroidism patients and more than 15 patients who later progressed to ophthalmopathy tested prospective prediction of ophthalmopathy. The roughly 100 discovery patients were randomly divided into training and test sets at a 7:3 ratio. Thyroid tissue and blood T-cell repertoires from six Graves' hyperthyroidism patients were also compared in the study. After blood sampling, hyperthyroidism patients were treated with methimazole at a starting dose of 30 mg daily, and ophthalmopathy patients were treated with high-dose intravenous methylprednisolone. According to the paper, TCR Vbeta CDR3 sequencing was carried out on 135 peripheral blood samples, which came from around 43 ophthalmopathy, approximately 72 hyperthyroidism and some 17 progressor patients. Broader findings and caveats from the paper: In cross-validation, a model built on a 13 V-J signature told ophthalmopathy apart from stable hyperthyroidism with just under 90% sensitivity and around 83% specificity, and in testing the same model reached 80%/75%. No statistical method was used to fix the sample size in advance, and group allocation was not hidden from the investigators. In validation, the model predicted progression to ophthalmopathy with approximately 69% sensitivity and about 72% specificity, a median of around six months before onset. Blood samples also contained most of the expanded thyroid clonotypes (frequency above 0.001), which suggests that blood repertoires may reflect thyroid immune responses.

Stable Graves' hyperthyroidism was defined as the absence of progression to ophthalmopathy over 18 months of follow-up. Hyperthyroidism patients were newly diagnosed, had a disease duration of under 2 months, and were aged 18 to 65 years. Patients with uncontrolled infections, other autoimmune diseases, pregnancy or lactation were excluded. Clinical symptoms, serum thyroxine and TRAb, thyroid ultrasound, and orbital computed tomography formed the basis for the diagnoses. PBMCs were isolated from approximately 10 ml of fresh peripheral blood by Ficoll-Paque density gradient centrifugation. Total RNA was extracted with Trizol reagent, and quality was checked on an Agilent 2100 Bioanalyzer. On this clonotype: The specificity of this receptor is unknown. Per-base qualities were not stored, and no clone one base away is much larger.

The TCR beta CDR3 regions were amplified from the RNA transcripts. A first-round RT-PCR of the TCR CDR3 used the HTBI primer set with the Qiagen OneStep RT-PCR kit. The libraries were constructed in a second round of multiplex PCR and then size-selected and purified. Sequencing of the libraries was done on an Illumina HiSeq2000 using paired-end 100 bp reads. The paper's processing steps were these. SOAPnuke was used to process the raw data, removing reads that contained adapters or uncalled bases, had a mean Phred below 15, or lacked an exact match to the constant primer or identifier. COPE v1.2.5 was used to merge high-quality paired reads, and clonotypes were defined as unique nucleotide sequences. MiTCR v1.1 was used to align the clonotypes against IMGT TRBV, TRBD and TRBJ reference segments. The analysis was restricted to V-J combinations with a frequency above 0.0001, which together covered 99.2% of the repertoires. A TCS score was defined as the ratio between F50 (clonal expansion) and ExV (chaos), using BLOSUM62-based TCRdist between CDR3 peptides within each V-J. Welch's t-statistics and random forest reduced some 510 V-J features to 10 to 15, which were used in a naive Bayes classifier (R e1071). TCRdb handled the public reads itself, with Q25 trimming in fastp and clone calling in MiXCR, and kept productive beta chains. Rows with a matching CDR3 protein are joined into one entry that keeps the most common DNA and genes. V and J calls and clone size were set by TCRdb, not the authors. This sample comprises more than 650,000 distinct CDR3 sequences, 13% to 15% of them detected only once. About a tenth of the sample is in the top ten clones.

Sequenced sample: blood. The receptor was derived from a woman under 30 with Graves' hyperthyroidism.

The nucleotides read TGTGCCATCAGTGAGAACGGACCGATCCAAGAGACCCAGTACTTC. This gives the protein CAISENGPIQETQYF. This sequence uses TRBV10-3 and TRBJ2-5, with an unclear D gene assignment. Including the terminal cysteine and phenylalanine, the CDR3 comprises 15 residues. Only CDR3 DNA remains: 45 bases, in frame from the first base. For CDR1 and CDR2, the germline V gene lists ENHRY and SYGVKD. A distance of 11 bases separates the germline ends of V and J, which lose 2 bases and 1 base respectively.